One and the same sample provided the 4 T cell receptor beta chains below, sequenced in a study of blood T cells in healthy people across ages. The authors ran a second PCR of about 7 to 12 cycles using a sample-barcoded 5' primer and a J-beta primer mix. From the 5' RACE reads, TCRdb called clonotypes with MiXCR, one entry per CDR3 protein. This sample has 550,000 to 750,000 distinct CDR3 sequences, with around a fifth found just once. The sequencing input was blood. The receptors were gathered from a man in his 70s in good health.

This chain joins TRBV29-1 and TRBJ2-5; 10 nucleotides agree with TRBD2. The J call may be incorrect, as the DNA end agrees better with TRBJ2-7. The germline V gene encodes CDR1 SQVTM and CDR2 ANQGSEA. There are 13 residues in the CDR3. The CDR3 nucleotides are TGCAGCGTTCTGCTAGCGGGAGTCTCCGAGCAGTACTTC. Translating it yields CSVLLAGVSEQYF.

In this sample, this clonotype turned up a few times. This chain connects TRBV3-1 to TRBJ2-4; TRBD1 matches 8 bases. The germline CDR1 and CDR2 sequences are LGHDT and YNNKEL (reference sequence). This CDR3 spans 15 amino acids. J was trimmed by 3 bases and V by 5 bases; bases with no gene match: 6. CDR3 sequence reads: CASSWDRLDKNIQYF. CDR3 in DNA: TGTGCCAGCAGCTGGGACAGGCTCGACAAAAACATTCAGTACTTC. The complete variable domain, with remaining parts taken from reference TRBV3-1 and TRBJ2-4, reads DTAVSQTPKYLVTQMGNDKSIKCEQNLGHDTMYWYKQDSKKFLKIMFSYNNKELIINETVPNRFSPKSPDKAHLNLHINSLELGDSAVYFCASSWDRLDKNIQYFGAGTRLSVL.

The J gene is TRBJ1-4, the V gene TRBV29-1; 7 bases map to TRBD1. The V gene end was trimmed by 8 bases and the J gene end by 1 base; junction bases not matched to a gene: 7. The CDR3 is 14 amino acids. The germline V gene encodes CDR1 SQVTM and CDR2 ANQGSEA. Here the CDR3 DNA reads TGCAGCATTCACTCAGGGGGAACTAATGAAAAACTGTTTTTT. Its translation is CSIHSGGTNEKLFF.

The V call is TRBV4-1, the J call TRBJ2-3; D ambiguous. The CDR3 consists of 13 residues. The V end was cut by 4 bases, the J end by 4 bases, with 9 bases between. Germline CDR1 reads MGHRA; CDR2 reads YSYEKL. The CDR3 loop is CASSRTAPDTQYF. The DNA of the CDR3 is TGCGCCAGCAGCCGGACGGCCCCAGATACGCAGTATTTT.